This T cell receptor beta chain was recorded in a study of shared clonotypes between healthy human individuals. Overall study results and limits: Only blood underwent sampling, and tissue repertoires likely differ.

CDR3 length: 16 residues. V was shortened by 2 bases and J by 2 bases, with 12 bases between the two germline ends. Per the germline V gene, CDR1 is MDHEN and CDR2 is SYDVKM. Assay execution proceeded at the deep level. As handled by the study authors: ImmunoSEQ gave junction-only sequences without quality scores, so filtering differed. Clones were sequenced by immunoSEQ multiplex PCR, and TCRdb holds only the in-frame ones, with some missing. V and J calls and clone size follow that table, whereas D and trimming were derived from the DNA. This sample has about 490,000 clones, with roughly 80% found just once. As to this clone: Its antigen remains unknown.

The V gene is TRBV28, the J gene TRBJ1-4; TRBD1 is a possible D gene (6 bases). The sequence was obtained from a woman aged 40 to 50 in good health. Some clones in this sample may be carry-over from other donors' samples. What was sequenced was PBMCs. The CDR3 sequence: CASSLPPGGTNEKLFF. CDR3 bases: TGTGCCAGCAGTTTACCCCCCGGGGGCACTAATGAAAAACTGTTTTTT.